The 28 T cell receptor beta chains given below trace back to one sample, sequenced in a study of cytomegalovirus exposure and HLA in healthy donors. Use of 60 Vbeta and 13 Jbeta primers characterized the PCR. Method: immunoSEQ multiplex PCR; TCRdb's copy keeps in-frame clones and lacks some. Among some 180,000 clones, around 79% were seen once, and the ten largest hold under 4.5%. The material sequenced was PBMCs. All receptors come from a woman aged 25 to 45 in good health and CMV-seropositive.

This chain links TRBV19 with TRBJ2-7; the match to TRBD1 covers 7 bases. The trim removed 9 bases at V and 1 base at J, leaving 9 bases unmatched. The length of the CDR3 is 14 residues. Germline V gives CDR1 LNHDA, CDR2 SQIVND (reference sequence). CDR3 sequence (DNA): TGTGCCAGCGCACCCGGGACAGTATCCTACGAGCAGTACTTC. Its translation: CASAPGTVSYEQYF.

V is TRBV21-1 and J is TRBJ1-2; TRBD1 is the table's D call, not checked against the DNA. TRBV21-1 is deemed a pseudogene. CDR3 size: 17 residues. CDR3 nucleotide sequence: TGTGCCAGCACCGAGGGGTTCGACAGGAACACTAACTATGGCTACACCTTC. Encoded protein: CASTEGFDRNTNYGYTF.

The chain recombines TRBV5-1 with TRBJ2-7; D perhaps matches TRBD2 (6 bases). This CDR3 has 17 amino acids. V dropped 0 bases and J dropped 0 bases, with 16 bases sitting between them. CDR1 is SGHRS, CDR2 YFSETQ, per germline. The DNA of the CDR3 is TGCGCCAGCAGCTTGGCCGGGACTTTTACCTTCTCCTACGAGCAGTACTTC. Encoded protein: CASSLAGTFTFSYEQYF.

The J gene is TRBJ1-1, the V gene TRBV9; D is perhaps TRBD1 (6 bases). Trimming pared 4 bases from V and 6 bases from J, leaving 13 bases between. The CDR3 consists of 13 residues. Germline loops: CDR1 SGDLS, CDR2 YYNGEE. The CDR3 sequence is CASSINREPEAFF. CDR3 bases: TGTGCCAGCAGCATTAACAGGGAGCCTGAAGCTTTCTTT.

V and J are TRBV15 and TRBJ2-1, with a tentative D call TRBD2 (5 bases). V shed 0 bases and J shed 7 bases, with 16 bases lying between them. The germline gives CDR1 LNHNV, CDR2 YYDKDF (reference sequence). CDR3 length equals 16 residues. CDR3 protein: CATSRDRGPGRNEQFF. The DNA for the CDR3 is TGTGCCACCAGCAGAGATCGAGGGCCCGGGCGAAATGAGCAGTTCTTC.

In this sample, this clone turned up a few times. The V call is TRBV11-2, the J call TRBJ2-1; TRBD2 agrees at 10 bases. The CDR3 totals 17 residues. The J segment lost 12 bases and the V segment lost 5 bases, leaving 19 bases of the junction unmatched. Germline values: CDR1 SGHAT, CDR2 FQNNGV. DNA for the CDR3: TGTGCCAGCAGCCCGTACCCTAGCGGGAGTTCCCCCTCCCTGCAGTTCTTC. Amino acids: CASSPYPSGSSPSLQFF.

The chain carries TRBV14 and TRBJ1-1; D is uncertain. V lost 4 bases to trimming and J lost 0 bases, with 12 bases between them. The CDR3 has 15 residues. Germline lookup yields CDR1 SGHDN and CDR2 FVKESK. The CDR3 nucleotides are TGTGCCAGCAGCCCACAGAATTTTATGAACACTGAAGCTTTCTTT. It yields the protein CASSPQNFMNTEAFF.

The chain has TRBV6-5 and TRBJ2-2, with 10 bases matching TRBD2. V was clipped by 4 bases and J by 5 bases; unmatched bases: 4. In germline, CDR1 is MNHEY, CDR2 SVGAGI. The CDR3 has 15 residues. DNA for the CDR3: TGTGCCAGCAGTTCAAGGACTAGCGGAACCGGGGAGCTGTTTTTT. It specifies CASSSRTSGTGELFF.

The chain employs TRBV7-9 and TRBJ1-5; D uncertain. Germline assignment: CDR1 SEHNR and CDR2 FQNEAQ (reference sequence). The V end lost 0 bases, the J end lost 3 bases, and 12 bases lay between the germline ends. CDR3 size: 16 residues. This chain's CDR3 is CASSLAATRFNQPQHF. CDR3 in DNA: TGTGCCAGCAGCTTAGCGGCGACAAGGTTCAATCAGCCCCAGCATTTT. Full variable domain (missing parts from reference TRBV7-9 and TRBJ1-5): DTGVSQNPRHKITKRGQNVTFRCDPISEHNRLYWYRQTLGQGPEFLTYFQNEAQLEKSRLLSDRFSAERPKGSFSTLEIQRTEQGDSAMYLCASSLAATRFNQPQHFGDGTRLSIL.

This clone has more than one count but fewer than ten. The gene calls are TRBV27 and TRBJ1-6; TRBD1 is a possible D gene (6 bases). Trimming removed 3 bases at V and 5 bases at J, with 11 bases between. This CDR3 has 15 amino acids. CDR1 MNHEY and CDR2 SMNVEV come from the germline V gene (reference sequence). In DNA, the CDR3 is TGTGCCAGCAGTTTTCTCACAGGGAATAATTCACCCCTCCACTTT. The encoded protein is CASSFLTGNNSPLHF.

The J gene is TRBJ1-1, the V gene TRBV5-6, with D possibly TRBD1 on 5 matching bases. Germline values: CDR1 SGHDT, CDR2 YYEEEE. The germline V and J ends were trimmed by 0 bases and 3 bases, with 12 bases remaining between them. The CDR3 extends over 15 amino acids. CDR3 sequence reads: CASSLGGGWDTEAFF. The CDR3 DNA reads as TGTGCCAGCAGCTTGGGGGGGGGTTGGGACACTGAAGCTTTCTTT.

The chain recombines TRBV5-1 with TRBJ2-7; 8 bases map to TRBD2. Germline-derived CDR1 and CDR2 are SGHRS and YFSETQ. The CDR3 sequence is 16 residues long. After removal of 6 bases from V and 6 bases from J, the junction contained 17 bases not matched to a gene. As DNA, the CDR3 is TGCGCCAGCACCCCGCTCCCCAGCGGGGGCGTGGCCGAGCAGTACTTC. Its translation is CASTPLPSGGVAEQYF.

CDR3 sequence reads: CASSYAVSDLTDTQYF. Here the CDR3 DNA reads TGTGCCAGCAGTTACGCGGTGAGCGACCTCACAGATACGCAGTATTTT. The chain couples TRBV6-6 to TRBJ2-3; D unclear. The V end lost 2 bases, the J end lost 2 bases, and 14 bases lay between the germline ends. The germline gives CDR1 MNHNY, CDR2 SVGAGI (reference sequence). This CDR3 has 16 residues.

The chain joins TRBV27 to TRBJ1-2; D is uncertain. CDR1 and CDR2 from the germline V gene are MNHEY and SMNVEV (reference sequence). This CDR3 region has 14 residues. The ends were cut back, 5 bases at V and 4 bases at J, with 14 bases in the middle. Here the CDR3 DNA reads TGTGCCAGCAGTCCCCTGGGAGCACTCTATGGCTACACCTTC. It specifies CASSPLGALYGYTF.

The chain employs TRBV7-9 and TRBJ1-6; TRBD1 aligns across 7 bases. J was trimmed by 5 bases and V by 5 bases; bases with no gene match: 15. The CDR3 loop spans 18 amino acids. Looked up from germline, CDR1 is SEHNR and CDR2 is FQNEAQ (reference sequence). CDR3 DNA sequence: TGTGCCAGCAGCCAGGGGGTTTTTGTAGGGGGAGATAATTCACCCCTCCACTTT. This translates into CASSQGVFVGGDNSPLHF.

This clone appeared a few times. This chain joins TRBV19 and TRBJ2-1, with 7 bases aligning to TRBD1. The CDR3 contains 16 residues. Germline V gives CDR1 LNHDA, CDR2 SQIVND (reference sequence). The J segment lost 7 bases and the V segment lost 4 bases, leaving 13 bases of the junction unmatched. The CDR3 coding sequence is TGTGCCAGTAGTACCTTAAGGGGGCTTACTGATAATGAGCAGTTCTTC. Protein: CASSTLRGLTDNEQFF.

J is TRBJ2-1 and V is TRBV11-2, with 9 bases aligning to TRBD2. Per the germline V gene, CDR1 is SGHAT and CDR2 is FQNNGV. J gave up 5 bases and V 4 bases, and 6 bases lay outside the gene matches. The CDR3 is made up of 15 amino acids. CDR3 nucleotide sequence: TGTGCCAGCAGCTACACCGGGACTAGCAACAATGAGCAGTTCTTC. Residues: CASSYTGTSNNEQFF.

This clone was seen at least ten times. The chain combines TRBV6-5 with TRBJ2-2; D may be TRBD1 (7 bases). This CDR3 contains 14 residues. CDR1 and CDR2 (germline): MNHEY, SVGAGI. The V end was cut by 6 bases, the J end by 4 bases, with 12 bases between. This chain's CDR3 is CASRTGDSTGELFF. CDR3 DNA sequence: TGTGCCAGCAGGACGGGGGACAGCACCGGGGAGCTGTTTTTT.

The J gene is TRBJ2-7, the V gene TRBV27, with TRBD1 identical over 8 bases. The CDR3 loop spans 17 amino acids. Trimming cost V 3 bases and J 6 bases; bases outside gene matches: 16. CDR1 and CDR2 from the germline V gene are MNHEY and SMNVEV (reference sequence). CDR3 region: CASSFLPAGQGSSEQYF. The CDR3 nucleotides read TGTGCCAGCAGTTTCCTACCCGCCGGACAGGGAAGCTCCGAGCAGTACTTC.

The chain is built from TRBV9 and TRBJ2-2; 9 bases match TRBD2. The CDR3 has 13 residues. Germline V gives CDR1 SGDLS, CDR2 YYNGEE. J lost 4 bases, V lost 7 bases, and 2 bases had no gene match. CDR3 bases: TGTGCCAGCGGGACTAGCAGCACCGGGGAGCTGTTTTTT. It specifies CASGTSSTGELFF.

The DNA for the CDR3 is TGTGCCAGCAGCTTAAAACAGTCCAACAATGAGCAGTTCTTC. Its protein product is CASSLKQSNNEQFF. V is TRBV7-2 and J is TRBJ2-1, with D uncertain. Germline assignment: CDR1 SGHTA and CDR2 FQGNSA. CDR3 length: 14 residues. The germline V and J ends were trimmed by 2 bases and 5 bases, with 10 bases remaining between them.

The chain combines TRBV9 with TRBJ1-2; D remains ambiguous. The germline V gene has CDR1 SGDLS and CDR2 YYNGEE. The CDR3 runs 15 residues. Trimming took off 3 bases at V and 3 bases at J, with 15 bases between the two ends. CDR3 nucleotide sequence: TGTGCCAGCAGCGGTAGGACTGCACTCCACTATGGCTACACCTTC. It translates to CASSGRTALHYGYTF.

Here the CDR3 DNA reads TGTGCTAGTGGTCCACCCTTTTTAGCGGAAAACTACGAGCAGTACTTC. Protein product: CASGPPFLAENYEQYF. The chain recombines TRBV12-5 with TRBJ2-7, with D possibly matching TRBD2 (6 bases). V was clipped by 5 bases and J by 3 bases, with 20 bases between them. CDR1 is LGHNT, CDR2 FRNRAP, per germline. The CDR3 runs 16 residues.

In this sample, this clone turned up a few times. The CDR3 is CASSEGAVRSGGYTF. The DNA for the CDR3 is TGTGCCAGCAGTGAAGGTGCAGTGAGGTCGGGTGGCTACACCTTC. The gene calls are TRBV2 and TRBJ1-2; D is uncertain. V was pared by 1 base and J by 7 bases, with 16 bases between. The CDR3 sequence is 15 residues long. Germline assignment: CDR1 SNHLY and CDR2 FYNNEI.

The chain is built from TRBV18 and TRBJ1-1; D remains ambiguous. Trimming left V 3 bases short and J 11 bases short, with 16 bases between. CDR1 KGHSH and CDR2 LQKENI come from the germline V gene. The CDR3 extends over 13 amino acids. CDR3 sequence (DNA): TGTGCCAGCTCACCCTCCCCCCAGAGGTTGGCTTTCTTT. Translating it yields CASSPSPQRLAFF. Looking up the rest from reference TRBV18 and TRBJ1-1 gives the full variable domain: NAGVMQNPRHLVRRRGQEARLRCSPMKGHSHVYWYRQLPEEGLKFMVYLQKENIIDESGMPKERFSAEFPKEGPSILRIQQVVRGDSAAYFCASSPSPQRLAFFGQGTRLTVV.

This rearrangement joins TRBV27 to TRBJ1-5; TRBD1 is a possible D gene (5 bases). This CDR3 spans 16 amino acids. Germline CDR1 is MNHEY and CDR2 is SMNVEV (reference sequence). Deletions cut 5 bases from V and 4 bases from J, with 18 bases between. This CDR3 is CASSPLSQVENQPQHF. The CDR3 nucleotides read TGTGCCAGCAGTCCTCTATCACAGGTGGAAAATCAGCCCCAGCATTTT.

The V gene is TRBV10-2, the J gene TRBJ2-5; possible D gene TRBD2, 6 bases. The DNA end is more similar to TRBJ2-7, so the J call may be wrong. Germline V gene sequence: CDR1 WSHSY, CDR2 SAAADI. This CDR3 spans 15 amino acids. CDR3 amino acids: CASSSRLVRATEQYF. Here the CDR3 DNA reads TGCGCCAGCAGCTCGCGACTAGTCAGGGCGACCGAGCAGTACTTC.

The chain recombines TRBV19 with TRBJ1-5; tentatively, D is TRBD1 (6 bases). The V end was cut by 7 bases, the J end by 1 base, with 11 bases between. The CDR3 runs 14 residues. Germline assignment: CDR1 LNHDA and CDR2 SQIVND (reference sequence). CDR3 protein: CASMDSSSNQPQHF. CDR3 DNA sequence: TGTGCCAGTATGGACAGTTCGAGCAATCAGCCCCAGCATTTT.